This T cell receptor (beta chain) originates from a study of blood T cell repertoires in COVID-19 (dated by TCRdb to 2020 to 2022). Background for the entire study: Collaborator samples came from the United States, Italy and Spain and covered acute and convalescent phases of COVID-19. The prospective study material was composed of cDNA or gDNA derived from T cells, B-cell-depleted T cells, or PBMCs. The dataset comprised deeply sampled blood TCRbeta repertoires from subjects exposed to, actively infected with, or recovered from COVID-19. The repertoires were made available in a free public database intended to serve as a resource for research on the immune response to SARS-CoV-2. Samples came from the ongoing ImmuneRACE study (first 160 participants) plus 1,254 subjects from 6 global collaborators. A de-identified subject ID, COVID-19 status, age in years and sex were almost always included in the sample metadata. Where available, HLA class I and class II types were taken from metadata supplied by the sample provider and were not determined by assay-based typing.

General findings and caveats noted by the study authors: The amount of clinical and demographic metadata varied by source and participant and was provided uncurated.

Enrolling through a virtual design, the prospective study's participants ranged in age from about 18 to 89 years and lived across 20 to 30 United States geographic areas. In the prospective study, participants were assigned to cohorts based on the clinical history participants reported in a screening survey and a study questionnaire. Recovered participants in ImmuneRACE Cohort 3 were defined by two consecutive negative NP/OP PCR tests, clearance by a healthcare professional, or resolution of symptoms. In the prospective study, whole blood, serum and a nasopharyngeal or oropharyngeal swab were collected from each participant by mobile phlebotomists. Additional blood draws and questionnaires over an approximately 2-month period could optionally be provided by prospective study participants. Blood samples from the prospective study were shipped frozen or at room temperature prior to DNA extraction.

The immunoSEQ Assay, a bias-controlled multiplex PCR, was used to amplify TCRbeta CDR3 regions from genomic DNA. In the original analysis: The number of nucleated cells in each sample was estimated by amplification of reference gene primers within the assay. To quantify the absolute abundance of each unique TCRbeta CDR3 rearrangement, sequence reads were collapsed and filtered. For each sample, productive Simpson clonality was calculated as the square root of Simpson's diversity index over productive rearrangements. TCRdb took over this immuneACCESS table, retaining in-frame rearrangements with V and J assigned. Such tables are incomplete; in checked studies, under half of the missing clones stem from an unresolved V gene, and the remainder is unexplained. V and J calls and clone size come straight from that table; D and trimming were deduced from the DNA. The sample records around 430,000 clones, 87% of which are singletons. Roughly a tenth of the sample lies in the top ten.

Trimming removed 0 bases from V and 7 bases from J, leaving 20 bases between the germline ends. Measured from the cysteine to the phenylalanine, the CDR3 is 17 residues long. Solely the CDR3 DNA is kept, with 51 bases framed from the first base. Sequences MNHEY (CDR1) and SVGEGT (CDR2) are obtained from the germline V gene. About this clone itself: Its antigen is still unknown. No much larger clonotype is one base removed from it; base qualities were not supplied.

This receptor was obtained from a woman aged 45 to 65 who had recovered from COVID-19. Source material: PBMCs or T cells enriched from blood (not recorded which). In this chain, TRBV6-2 or TRBV6-3 is recombined with TRBJ2-3, and perhaps TRBD2 as D gene, on 6 matching bases. CDR3 loop: CASSYSKRVAAQNTQYF. The base sequence is TGTGCCAGCAGTTACTCGAAGAGAGTAGCGGCCCAAAATACGCAGTATTTT.